This T cell receptor (beta chain) was obtained from a study of T cell responses to AZD1222 COVID-19 vaccine. Study outcomes and limitations: White British people made up most donors, females outnumbered males, and clonal diversity was possibly underestimated. Repertoires were obtained only post-peak T cell response.

Only in-frame clones appear in the TCRdb table, and some are missing; sequencing was by immunoSEQ multiplex PCR. The sample lists about 160,000 clones; around nine tenths were seen once. The germline CDR1 and CDR2 sequences are KGHSH and LQKENI. Trimming left V 2 bases short and J 2 bases short, with 21 bases between. The CDR3 sequence is 18 residues long. Turning to this clone: Its antigen is as yet unknown.

J is TRBJ1-2 and V is TRBV18, with a possible D match to TRBD1 (6 bases). The sample consisted of peripheral blood, taken on day 0 of AZD1222 vaccination. The sequence was obtained from an adult in good health. CDR3 region: CASSPSQGPFTSNYGYTF. The CDR3, as DNA: TGTGCCAGCTCACCATCCCAGGGGCCGTTTACCTCGAACTATGGCTACACCTTC. Drawing the rest from reference TRBV18 and TRBJ1-2, the complete variable domain is NAGVMQNPRHLVRRRGQEARLRCSPMKGHSHVYWYRQLPEEGLKFMVYLQKENIIDESGMPKERFSAEFPKEGPSILRIQQVVRGDSAAYFCASSPSQGPFTSNYGYTFGSGTRLTVV.